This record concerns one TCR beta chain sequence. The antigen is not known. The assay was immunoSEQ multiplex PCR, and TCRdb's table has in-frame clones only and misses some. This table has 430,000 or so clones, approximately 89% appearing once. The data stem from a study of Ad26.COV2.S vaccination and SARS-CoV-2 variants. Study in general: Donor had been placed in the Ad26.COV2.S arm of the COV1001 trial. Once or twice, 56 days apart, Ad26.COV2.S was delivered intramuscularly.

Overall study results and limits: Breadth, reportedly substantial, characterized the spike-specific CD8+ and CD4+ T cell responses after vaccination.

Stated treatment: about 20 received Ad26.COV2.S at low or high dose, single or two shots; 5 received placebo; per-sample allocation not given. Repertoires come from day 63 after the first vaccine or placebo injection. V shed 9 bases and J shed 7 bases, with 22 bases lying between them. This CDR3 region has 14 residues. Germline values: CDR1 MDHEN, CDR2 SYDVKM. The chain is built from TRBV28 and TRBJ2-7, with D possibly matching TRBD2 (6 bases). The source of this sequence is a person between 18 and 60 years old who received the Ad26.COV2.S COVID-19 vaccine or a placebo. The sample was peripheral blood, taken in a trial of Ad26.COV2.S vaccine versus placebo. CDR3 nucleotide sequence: TGTGCCAGTACTGGAGGGTGGGGCGAGGGGGAGCAGTACTTC. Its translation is CASTGGWGEGEQYF. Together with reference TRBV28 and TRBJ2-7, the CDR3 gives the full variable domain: DVKVTQSSRYLVKRTGEKVFLECVQDMDHENMFWYRQDPGLGLRLIYFSYDVKMKEKGDIPEGYSVSREKKERFSLILESASTNQTSMYLCASTGGWGEGEQYFGPGTRLTVT.